One and the same sample provided the 13 T cell receptor beta chains below, sequenced in a study of post-analysis software for immune sequencing data. Included in the TCR beta cDNA libraries were unique molecular identifiers. TCRdb reprocessed the PCR reads via MiXCR and lists one record per CDR3 protein. Among approximately 730,000 distinct CDR3 sequences listed, 30% were seen once. The study, taken as a whole, reports: About 5 TRBV segments were significantly more frequent in patients than in controls. TRBV5-6, TRBV5-1 and TRBV20-1 were among these segments.

Their cognate antigens are unknown. The sample comprised blood. The source is a girl aged 5 to 17 with multiple sclerosis.

CDR3 bases: TGCGCCAGCAGCTTGCGGGTAGCGGAGAATGAAAAACTGTTTTTT. It translates to CASSLRVAENEKLFF. The V and J genes are TRBV5-1 and TRBJ1-4; D is ambiguous. This CDR3 has 15 amino acids. Germline V gene sequence: CDR1 SGHRS, CDR2 YFSETQ. Trimming left V 1 base short and J 5 bases short, with 12 bases between.

The chain is built from TRBV12-3 or TRBV12-4 and TRBJ1-4; 9 bases are shared with TRBD1. Unmatched junction bases numbered 9, after V lost 6 bases and J lost 7 bases. CDR3 length: 15 residues. Written as DNA, the CDR3 is TGTGCCAGCAGCTACAACAGGGGGCGAGGTGAAAAACTGTTTTTT. Translating it yields CASSYNRGRGEKLFF.

The rearrangement links TRBV29-1 to TRBJ2-1; 7 bases map to TRBD2. V was pared by 4 bases and J by 9 bases, with 6 bases of the junction left unmatched. CDR1 is SQVTM, CDR2 ANQGSEA, per germline. This CDR3 has 12 residues. In DNA form, the CDR3 reads TGCAGCGTTGCCCAACTAGCGAGTGAGCAGTTCTTC. This gives the protein CSVAQLASEQFF.

V gene TRBV6-6 combines with J gene TRBJ2-1; 8 bases align to TRBD2. V lost 4 bases and J lost 4; bases outside the gene matches: 6. Germline assignment: CDR1 MNHNY and CDR2 SVGAGI (reference sequence). This CDR3 comprises 15 residues. The CDR3 DNA reads as TGTGCCAGCAGTTTACGGCCTAGCGGGTACAATGAGCAGTTCTTC. Residues: CASSLRPSGYNEQFF.

This chain links TRBV9 with TRBJ2-7, with 8 bases aligning to TRBD1. Germline V lookup: CDR1 SGDLS, CDR2 YYNGEE. The CDR3 contains 15 residues. Trimming took 2 bases from V and 2 from J; bases not matched to a gene: 6. The CDR3 coding sequence is TGTGCCAGCAGCGTCGGACAGGGAGGAACCTACGAGCAGTACTTC. Translated, it gives CASSVGQGGTYEQYF.

This rearrangement joins TRBV28 to TRBJ2-3, with D possibly matching TRBD2 (6 bases). CDR1 and CDR2 (germline): MDHEN, SYDVKM. This CDR3 region has 14 residues. V lost 10 bases, J lost 0 bases, and 14 bases lay in between. CDR3 sequence: CATLAGSSTDTQYF. The CDR3 bases are TGTGCCACACTCGCGGGGTCCAGCACAGATACGCAGTATTTT.

This clonotype came up many times. This chain links TRBV6-5 with TRBJ2-3; the match to TRBD2 covers 11 bases. The J segment lost 4 bases and the V segment lost 0 bases, leaving 6 bases of the junction unmatched. The germline gives CDR1 MNHEY, CDR2 SVGAGI. The CDR3 runs 17 residues. In nucleotides, the CDR3 is TGTGCCAGCAGTTACTCGGGGCTAGCGGGAGGTCCAGATACGCAGTATTTT. Translated, it gives CASSYSGLAGGPDTQYF.

The chain has TRBV10-3 and TRBJ2-7; weak D call: TRBD2 (5 bases). The CDR3 runs 13 residues. Germline CDR1 and CDR2: ENHRY and SYGVKD. With 6 bases removed from V and 5 bases from J, the gap between germline ends came to 14 bases. The CDR3 DNA is TGTGCCATCAGGAGTGAGTGGGAGCACGAGCAGTACTTC. Its translation is CAIRSEWEHEQYF.

The sample holds a few counts of this clonotype. This chain links TRBV7-2 with TRBJ2-5, with 10 bases that match TRBD2. Unmatched junction bases numbered 6, after V lost 2 bases and J lost 6 bases. Germline V CDR1 and CDR2: SGHTA, FQGNSA. This CDR3 is built from 15 residues. CDR3 loop: CASSLTSGEGKTQYF. CDR3 bases: TGTGCCAGCAGCTTAACTAGCGGGGAAGGGAAGACCCAGTACTTC.

This chain uses TRBV7-9 with TRBJ2-5, with 8 bases identical to TRBD2. V was clipped by 5 bases and J by 4 bases; unmatched bases: 9. From germline, CDR1 is SEHNR and CDR2 FQNEAQ (reference sequence). CDR3 length: 15 residues. CDR3 sequence (DNA): TGTGCCAGCAGCCCGGGGACGGGGGGGCCAGAGACCCAGTACTTC. Its translation is CASSPGTGGPETQYF.

This clonotype was counted between two and nine times. The V and J genes are TRBV4-3 and TRBJ2-7; the match to TRBD1 covers 9 bases. The CDR3 consists of 15 residues. From germline, CDR1 is LGHNA and CDR2 YSLEER. J gave up 1 base and V 1 base, and 2 bases lay outside the gene matches. As DNA, the CDR3 is TGCGCCAGCAGCCAAGTACAGGGGGCGTCCTACGAGCAGTACTTC. Protein: CASSQVQGASYEQYF.

This rearrangement joins TRBV7-2 to TRBJ2-3; D may correspond to TRBD1 or TRBD2 (5 bases each). The germline V gene has CDR1 SGHTA and CDR2 FQGNSA. Trimming took 3 bases from V and 2 from J, leaving 12 bases between them. This CDR3 has 15 residues. The CDR3 DNA sequence: TGTGCCAGCAGCTTGATGAGGGGAACCACAGATACGCAGTATTTT. Its translation: CASSLMRGTTDTQYF.

As for this clonotype: Compared with germline, one end of the junction differs, possibly owing to a read error. The V gene is TRBV7-2, the J gene TRBJ2-7; D uncertain. This CDR3 comprises 12 residues. The V gene's germline CDR1 is SGHTA and CDR2 FQGNSA. CDR3 DNA: TGTGCCAGCAGCTCCCTCTCCTACGGGCAGTACTTC. It is translated as CASSSLSYGQYF.